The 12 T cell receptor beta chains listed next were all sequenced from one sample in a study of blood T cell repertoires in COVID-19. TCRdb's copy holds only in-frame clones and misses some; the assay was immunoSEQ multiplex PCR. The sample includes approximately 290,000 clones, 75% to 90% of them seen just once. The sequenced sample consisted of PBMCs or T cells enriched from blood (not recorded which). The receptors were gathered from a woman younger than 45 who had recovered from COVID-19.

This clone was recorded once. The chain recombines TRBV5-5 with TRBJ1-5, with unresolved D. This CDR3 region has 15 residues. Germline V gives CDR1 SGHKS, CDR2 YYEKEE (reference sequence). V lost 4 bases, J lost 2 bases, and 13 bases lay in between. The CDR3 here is CASSRLPEGNQPQHF. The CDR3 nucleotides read TGTGCCAGCAGCCGCCTTCCGGAGGGCAATCAGCCCCAGCATTTT.

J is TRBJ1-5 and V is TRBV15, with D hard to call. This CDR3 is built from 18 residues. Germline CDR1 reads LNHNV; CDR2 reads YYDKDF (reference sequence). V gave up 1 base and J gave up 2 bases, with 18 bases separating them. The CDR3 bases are TGTGCCACCAGCAGAGGGGAGAGGGTTAATAGTCGCAATCAGCCCCAGCATTTT. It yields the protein CATSRGERVNSRNQPQHF. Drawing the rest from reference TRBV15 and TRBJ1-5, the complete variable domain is DAMVIQNPRYQVTQFGKPVTLSCSQTLNHNVMYWYQQKSSQAPKLLFHYYDKDFNNEADTPDNFQSRRPNTSFCFLDIRSPGLGDTAMYLCATSRGERVNSRNQPQHFGDGTRLSIL.

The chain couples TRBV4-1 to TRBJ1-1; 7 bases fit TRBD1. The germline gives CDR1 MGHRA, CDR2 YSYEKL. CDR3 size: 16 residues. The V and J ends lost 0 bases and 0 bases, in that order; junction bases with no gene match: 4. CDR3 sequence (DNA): TGCGCCAGCAGCCAAGAGTGGGGACAGCTGAACACTGAAGCTTTCTTT. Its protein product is CASSQEWGQLNTEAFF.

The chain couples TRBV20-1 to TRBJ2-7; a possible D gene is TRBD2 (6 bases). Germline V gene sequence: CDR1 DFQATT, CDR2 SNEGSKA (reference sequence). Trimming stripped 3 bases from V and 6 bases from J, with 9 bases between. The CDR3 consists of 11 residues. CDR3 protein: CSASWGVEQYF. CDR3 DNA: TGCAGTGCTAGTTGGGGGGTCGAGCAGTACTTC.

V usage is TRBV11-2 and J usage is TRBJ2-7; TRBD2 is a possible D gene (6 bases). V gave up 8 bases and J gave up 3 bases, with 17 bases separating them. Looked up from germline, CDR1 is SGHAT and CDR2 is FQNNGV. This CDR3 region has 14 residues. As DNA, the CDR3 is TGTGCCAGCGGGCCTACCGCCGGGGGCTACGAGCAGTACTTC. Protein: CASGPTAGGYEQYF. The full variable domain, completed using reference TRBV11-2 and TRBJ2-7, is EAGVAQSPRYKIIEKRQSVAFWCNPISGHATLYWYQQILGQGPKLLIQFQNNGVVDDSQLPKDRFSAERLKGVDSTLKIQPAKLEDSAVYLCASGPTAGGYEQYFGPGTRLTVT.

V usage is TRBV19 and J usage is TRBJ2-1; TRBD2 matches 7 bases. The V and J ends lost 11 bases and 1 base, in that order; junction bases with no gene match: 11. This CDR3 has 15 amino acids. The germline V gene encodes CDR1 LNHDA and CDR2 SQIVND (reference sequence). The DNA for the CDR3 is TGTGCCGTCGCCGAGCGGGACCTATCCTACAATGAGCAGTTCTTC. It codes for CAVAERDLSYNEQFF.

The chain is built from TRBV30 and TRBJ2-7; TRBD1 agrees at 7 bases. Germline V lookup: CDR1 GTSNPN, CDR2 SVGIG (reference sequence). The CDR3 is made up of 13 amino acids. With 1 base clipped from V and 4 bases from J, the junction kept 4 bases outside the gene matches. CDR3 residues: CAWSEGAQYEQYF. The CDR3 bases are TGTGCCTGGAGTGAGGGGGCCCAATACGAGCAGTACTTC.

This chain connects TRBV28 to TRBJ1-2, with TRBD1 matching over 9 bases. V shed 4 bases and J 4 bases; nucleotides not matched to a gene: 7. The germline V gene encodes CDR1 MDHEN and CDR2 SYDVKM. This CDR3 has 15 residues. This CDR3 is CASSSGQGLAYGYTF. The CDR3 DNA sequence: TGTGCCAGCAGTTCCGGACAGGGGCTAGCCTATGGCTACACCTTC.

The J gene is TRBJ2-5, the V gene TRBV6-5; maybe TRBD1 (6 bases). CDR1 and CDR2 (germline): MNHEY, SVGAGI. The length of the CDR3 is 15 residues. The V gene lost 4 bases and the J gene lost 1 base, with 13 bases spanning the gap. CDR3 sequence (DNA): TGTGCCAGCAGTTCCAAGCGAGGGGGCCAAGAGACCCAGTACTTC. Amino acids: CASSSKRGGQETQYF.

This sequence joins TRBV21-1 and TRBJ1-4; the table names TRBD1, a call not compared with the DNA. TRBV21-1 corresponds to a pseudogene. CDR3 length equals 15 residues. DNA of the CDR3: TGTGCCAGCAGCTCTAAGGACAGGGTAAATGAAAAACTGTTTTTT. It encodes CASSSKDRVNEKLFF.

The DNA for the CDR3 is TGTGCCAGCAGTTACACGACTAGGTCGGATACGCAGTATTTT. Translated, it gives CASSYTTRSDTQYF. The rearrangement joins TRBV6-5 to TRBJ2-3; weak D call: TRBD2 (6 bases). V shed 2 bases and J shed 6 bases, with 12 bases lying between them. CDR1 and CDR2 (germline): MNHEY, SVGAGI. The CDR3 runs 14 residues.

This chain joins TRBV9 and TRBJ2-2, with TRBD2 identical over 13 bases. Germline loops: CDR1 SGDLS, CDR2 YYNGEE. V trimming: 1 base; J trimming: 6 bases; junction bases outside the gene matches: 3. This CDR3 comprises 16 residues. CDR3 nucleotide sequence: TGTGCCAGCAGCGTAAAACTAGCGGGAGGGCCCGGGGAGCTGTTTTTT. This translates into CASSVKLAGGPGELFF.